This T cell receptor (beta chain) stems from a study of T-cell reconstitution after alpha-beta-depleted transplantation in children. Comments on this clonotype: What it binds is not known.

The study's findings and limits: Newly made T cells mostly supplied T-cell counts and diversity one year after transplant.

The CDR3 is made up of 15 amino acids. The V and J ends lost 0 bases and 3 bases respectively, with 9 bases between them. Germline V gives CDR1 SGHRS, CDR2 YFSETQ. Molecular barcoding with unique molecular identifiers was used for the TCRbeta library. TCRdb reprocessed the PCR reads with MiXCR, giving one entry per CDR3 protein. Counted here are about 980,000 distinct CDR3 sequences, roughly 29% occurring once; the ten biggest clones make up more than 25%. The sample in question was PBMCs, mostly from graft donor cells, obtained 360 days after TCRalphabeta/CD19-depleted stem cell transplant. The V and J genes are TRBV5-1 and TRBJ2-2; D is unclear. The receptor comes from a boy younger than two who had a stem cell transplant for SCID, so the T cells may come from the graft donor. The CDR3 here is CASSLAFVDTGELFF. The CDR3 nucleotides read TGCGCCAGCAGCTTGGCCTTTGTAGACACCGGGGAGCTGTTTTTT.